One and the same sample provided the 25 T cell receptor beta chains below, sequenced in a study of molecular identifiers for immune sequencing clone quantification. TCRdb called the PCR reads again in MiXCR, with one record for every CDR3 protein. The sample includes approximately 630,000 distinct CDR3 sequences, about 25% seen only once; the top ten take 0.7% to 0.95%. The sequenced sample was naive CD8+ T cells from blood, with Jurkat cell RNA spiked in. Specified subset: FACS-sorted CD8+CD4-CCR7+CD45RA+ naive T cells. Receptor source: a human donor in good health. Some libraries in this study had Jurkat cell RNA spiked in.

The chain joins TRBV6-2 or TRBV6-3 to TRBJ1-5, with a weak D call TRBD1 (6 bases). This CDR3 contains 14 residues. CDR1 is MNHEY and CDR2 is SVGEGT in the germline V gene. Trimming shortened V by 6 bases and J by 6 bases, and 15 bases separated the two germline ends. CDR3 sequence (DNA): TGTGCCAGCAGAACTCAGGGGTATACTCAGCCCCAGCATTTT. It is translated as CASRTQGYTQPQHF.

This clonotype was seen at least ten times. CDR3 loop: CASSSHRGGNADTQYF. The CDR3 nucleotides read TGTGCCAGCAGCTCCCACCGGGGGGGCAACGCAGATACGCAGTATTTT. The J gene is TRBJ2-3, the V gene TRBV5-6, with 8 positions matching TRBD2. The V gene end was trimmed by 3 bases and the J gene end by 4 bases; junction bases not matched to a gene: 10. Germline V gene data show CDR1 as SGHDT and CDR2 as YYEEEE. This CDR3 contains 16 residues.

The sample holds many counts of this clonotype. V is TRBV7-7 and J is TRBJ2-3; no firm D call. There are 13 residues in the CDR3. Germline V gene lookup returns CDR1 SSHAT and CDR2 FNYEAQ (reference sequence). V was pared by 6 bases and J by 6 bases, with 13 bases between. The CDR3 region has the DNA TGTGCCAGCAGTAATAGGGTCAGGGATACGCAGTATTTT. Protein: CASSNRVRDTQYF.

This clonotype was counted a few times. This may arise from a read error, as a much more abundant clone is one base away. The chain is built from TRBV28 and TRBJ2-7; TRBD1 aligns across 7 bases. V was pared by 4 bases and J by 1 base, with 10 bases of the junction left unmatched. This CDR3 is 16 amino acids long. From germline, CDR1 is MDHEN and CDR2 SYDVKM. DNA for the CDR3: TGTGCCAGCAGTTCCGTTTACAGGGGCCCGTCCTACGAGCAGTACTTC. Its translation is CASSSVYRGPSYEQYF.

In this sample, this clonotype turned up many times. The chain links TRBV5-1 to TRBJ2-5; unclear D gene. CDR3 length: 15 amino acids. CDR1 is SGHRS, CDR2 YFSETQ, per germline. V was trimmed by 0 bases and J by 4 bases, leaving 13 bases between them. This chain's CDR3 is CASSLAVHRAETQYF. CDR3 DNA: TGCGCCAGCAGCTTGGCCGTACATCGGGCAGAGACCCAGTACTTC.

The J gene is TRBJ1-1, the V gene TRBV4-1, with D possibly matching TRBD1 (5 bases). This CDR3 spans 15 amino acids. The V and J ends lost 6 bases and 3 bases respectively, with 17 bases between them. Germline V gives CDR1 MGHRA, CDR2 YSYEKL. The CDR3, as DNA: TGCGCCAGCAGACGAGGGGTCCAAGGGGACACTGAAGCTTTCTTT. The encoded protein is CASRRGVQGDTEAFF.

This clonotype was picked up a small number of times. The rearrangement uses TRBV5-6 and TRBJ2-5; the D gene is possibly TRBD2 (6 bases). Trimming left V 1 base short and J 9 bases short, with 19 bases between. CDR3 length: 15 amino acids. Germline assignment: CDR1 SGHDT and CDR2 YYEEEE. The DNA of the CDR3 is TGTGCCAGCAGCTTGAGGGACTGGGGTCAGGAGGCCCAGTACTTC. As protein: CASSLRDWGQEAQYF.

This clonotype has just a few counts. The chain employs TRBV19 and TRBJ1-5; D uncertain. Trimming left V 1 base short and J 10 bases short, with 11 bases between. The CDR3 totals 13 residues. Germline V gene data show CDR1 as LNHDA and CDR2 as SQIVND (reference sequence). This chain's CDR3 is CASSIGRIIPQHF. The CDR3 coding sequence is TGTGCCAGTAGTATAGGACGGATAATCCCCCAGCATTTT.

This clonotype was counted ten times or more. V usage is TRBV6-5 and J usage is TRBJ1-1; D possibly corresponds to TRBD1 (6 bases). This CDR3 has 13 residues. Per germline, CDR1 MNHEY and CDR2 SVGAGI. Trimming stripped 3 bases from V and 7 bases from J, with 12 bases between. The CDR3 nucleotides are TGTGCCAGCAGTTATGGGGGGGCAGTTGAAGCTTTCTTT. Protein sequence: CASSYGGAVEAFF.

With respect to this clonotype: One end of the junction does not line up with germline, which may come from a read error. This chain joins TRBV27 and TRBJ2-7; 8 bases line up with TRBD1. The germline V gene encodes CDR1 MNHEY and CDR2 SMNVEV (reference sequence). The CDR3 is made up of 14 amino acids. The CDR3 loop reads CASILSGGTPPQYF. CDR3 nucleotide sequence: TGTGCCAGCATTTTATCAGGGGGCACCCCGCCGCAGTACTTC.

This clonotype was counted a few times. This sequence joins TRBV10-3 and TRBJ1-1; 10 nucleotides agree with TRBD1. The CDR3 length is 15 residues. V shed 10 bases, J shed 3 bases, and the junction held 11 bases outside the gene matches. Germline CDR1 reads ENHRY; CDR2 reads SYGVKD. CDR3 DNA sequence: TGTGCCACCCAGACAGGGGGCTTAGGGGACACTGAAGCTTTCTTT. Amino acids: CATQTGGLGDTEAFF.

The chain links TRBV3-1 to TRBJ2-7; D remains unclear. The germline CDR1 and CDR2 sequences are LGHDT and YNNKEL (reference sequence). The CDR3 runs to 13 residues. Trimming removed 0 bases from V and 6 bases from J, with 9 bases in between. The CDR3 loop reads CASSQDLHPEQYF. As DNA, the CDR3 is TGTGCCAGCAGCCAAGATCTCCACCCCGAGCAGTACTTC.

The genes are TRBV10-3 and TRBJ2-1; 10 nucleotides align to TRBD1. CDR1 ENHRY and CDR2 SYGVKD come from the germline V gene. This CDR3 region has 14 residues. J lost 6 bases, V lost 2 bases, and 1 base had no gene match. The CDR3 spells CAISEGTGANEQFF. CDR3 nucleotides: TGTGCCATCAGTGAGGGGACAGGGGCCAATGAGCAGTTCTTC.

With regard to this clonotype: The conserved closing phenylalanine or tryptophan is absent in this CDR3, likely reflecting a read error. This chain uses TRBV20-1 with TRBJ1-1; D is uncertain. CDR1 DFQATT and CDR2 SNEGSKA come from the germline V gene (reference sequence). The CDR3 extends over 15 amino acids. The CDR3 bases are TGCAGTTCTAGATTTGCCGGGAATGGGATCACTGAAGCTTTCCTT. This encodes CSSRFAGNGITEAFL.

In this sample, this clonotype turned up a few times. CDR3 amino acids: CSVEGVGGTGELFF. The CDR3 DNA reads TGCAGCGTTGAGGGGGTGGGAGGTACCGGGGAGCTGTTTTTT. This rearrangement joins TRBV29-1 to TRBJ2-2; D possibly corresponds to TRBD2 (6 bases). The CDR3 covers 14 residues. V was clipped by 3 bases and J by 5 bases, with 13 bases between them. The V gene's germline CDR1 is SQVTM and CDR2 ANQGSEA.

This clonotype showed up many times. This chain uses TRBV12-3 or TRBV12-4 with TRBJ2-6; D is undetermined. The CDR3 runs 15 residues. V lost 5 bases to trimming and J lost 0 bases, with 8 bases between them. CDR3 region: CASSPIGSGANVLTF. CDR3 in DNA: TGTGCCAGCAGTCCCATTGGCTCTGGGGCCAACGTCCTGACTTTC.

This clonotype showed up just once. This CDR3 is missing its conserved last phenylalanine or tryptophan, likely due to a read error. The rearrangement uses TRBV2 and TRBJ2-3; D unresolved. V gave up 6 bases and J gave up 0 bases, with 16 bases separating them. The CDR3 consists of 16 residues. CDR1 SNHLY and CDR2 FYNNEI come from the germline V gene. Written as DNA, the CDR3 is TGTGCCAGCAGAACGTCAGAAGGGCTGAGCACAGATACGCAGTATATT. Its translation: CASRTSEGLSTDTQYI.

The chain has TRBV3-1 and TRBJ2-1; D is unclear. From germline, CDR1 is LGHDT and CDR2 YNNKEL (reference sequence). The V end lost 0 bases, the J end lost 10 bases, and 10 bases lay between the germline ends. The CDR3 consists of 13 residues. CDR3 coding DNA: TGTGCCAGCAGCCAAGATAGTCCCAGGGAGCAGTTCTTC. It translates to CASSQDSPREQFF.

With regard to this clonotype: One base away lies a much larger clone, so this may be a sequencing read error. The chain recombines TRBV9 with TRBJ2-3, with D maybe TRBD2 (6 bases). CDR1 and CDR2 (germline): SGDLS, YYNGEE. The V end was cut by 4 bases, the J end by 4 bases, with 19 bases between. The CDR3 sequence is 16 residues long. The CDR3 sequence is CASSPSGGIGSDTQYF. The CDR3 DNA reads as TGTGCCAGCAGCCCCAGTGGGGGGATTGGCTCAGATACGCAGTATTTT. Variable domain in full (rest from reference TRBV9 and TRBJ2-3): DSGVTQTPKHLITATGQRVTLRCSPRSGDLSVYWYQQSLDQGLQFLIQYYNGEERAKGNILERFSAQQFPDLHSELNLSSLELGDSALYFCASSPSGGIGSDTQYFGPGTRLTVL.

About this clonotype: A read error is possible here, since a much larger clone lies one base away. The chain uses TRBV7-9 and TRBJ1-4; no clear D. There are 16 residues in the CDR3. Germline CDR1 SEHNR, CDR2 FQNEAQ (reference sequence). The CDR3 is CAGSLSGGSMDEKLFF. For the CDR3, the DNA is TGTGCCGGCAGCTTAAGCGGCGGTTCCATGGATGAAAAACTGTTTTTT.

On this clonotype: An end of the junction differs from the germline gene, which may be a read error. V and J are TRBV27 and TRBJ1-2; possible D gene TRBD1, 5 bases. The germline gives CDR1 MNHEY, CDR2 SMNVEV (reference sequence). This CDR3 contains 13 residues. This CDR3 reads CASSWRGVDGCTF. In nucleotides, the CDR3 is TGTGCCAGCAGTTGGCGGGGGGTTGATGGCTGCACCTTC.

This clonotype was detected a few times. The chain links TRBV12-3 or TRBV12-4 to TRBJ2-7; 13 bases fit TRBD2. CDR3 length: 19 residues. V was pared by 3 bases and J by 0 bases, with 11 bases of the junction left unmatched. DNA of the CDR3: TGTGCCAGCAGTTTGGCCACCGGGACTAGCGGGGAAATCTCCTACGAGCAGTACTTC. This translates into CASSLATGTSGEISYEQYF.

This clonotype was found once. A much larger clonotype is one base distant, so this may be a read error. The gene calls are TRBV28 and TRBJ2-2, with 14 bases aligning to TRBD2. The CDR3 contains 17 residues. With 7 bases clipped from V and 4 bases from J, the junction kept 8 bases outside the gene matches. CDR1 is MDHEN, CDR2 SYDVKM, per germline. The CDR3 DNA reads TGTGCCAGCACTCCGGGACTAGCGGGAGCGCCCACCGGGGAGCTGTTTTTT. It codes for CASTPGLAGAPTGELFF.

This clonotype was seen many times. The chain combines TRBV9 with TRBJ2-7; TRBD1 matches 7 bases. Germline trimming cut 4 bases from V and 7 bases from J; bases unmatched to any gene: 8. Germline CDR1 is SGDLS and CDR2 is YYNGEE. This CDR3 has 13 residues. The DNA of the CDR3 is TGTGCCAGCAGCAAACGGGACAGTAGGGAGCAGTACTTC. Protein: CASSKRDSREQYF.

This clonotype appeared a few times. This chain joins TRBV19 and TRBJ1-5, with TRBD1 identical over 7 bases. CDR3 length: 17 residues. With V trimmed by 3 bases and J by 0 bases, 8 bases remained unmatched. Germline CDR1 and CDR2: LNHDA and SQIVND (reference sequence). The CDR3 coding sequence is TGTGCCAGTAGTATCGTCGGGACAGCCTTTAGCAATCAGCCCCAGCATTTT. Translating it yields CASSIVGTAFSNQPQHF.